A single sample gave rise to the 7 T cell receptor beta chains below, sequenced in a study of OX40 agonist ivuxolimab in advanced cancers. This table comes from immunoSEQ multiplex PCR, and its TCRdb copy is limited to in-frame clones, with some not included. The data hold about 46,000 clones, with approximately 90% observed a single time. Sequenced material: CD4+ or CD8+ T cells sorted from blood, taken in a trial of the OX40 agonist ivuxolimab. The receptors shown here come from an adult with an advanced solid tumor such as melanoma, head and neck, liver or kidney cancer.

The chain recombines TRBV7-3 with TRBJ1-1, with D unresolved. Germline loops: CDR1 SGHTA, CDR2 FQGTGA. V shed 1 base and J shed 4 bases, with 13 bases lying between them. CDR3 length: 15 residues. In nucleotides, the CDR3 is TGTGCCAGCAGCTTAATGGGCCACACCGCCACTGAAGCTTTCTTT. Translating it yields CASSLMGHTATEAFF.

In DNA, the CDR3 is TGTGCCTTACGACCAAACCCCCACTACGAGCAGTACTTC. Amino acid sequence: CALRPNPHYEQYF. This chain joins TRBV30 and TRBJ2-7; D unresolved. V lost 7 bases and J 3 bases, leaving 16 bases between the germline ends. Germline V CDR1 and CDR2: GTSNPN, SVGIG (reference sequence). The CDR3 consists of 13 residues.

The chain couples TRBV5-6 to TRBJ1-3; D is unresolved. This CDR3 is built from 14 residues. Deletions cut 4 bases from V and 5 bases from J, with 13 bases between. The germline gives CDR1 SGHDT, CDR2 YYEEEE. This CDR3 reads CASSLGNTRNTIYF. Here the CDR3 DNA reads TGTGCCAGCAGCCTCGGGAACACTCGAAACACCATATATTTT.

This rearrangement joins TRBV9 to TRBJ2-7; 7 nucleotides agree with TRBD1. This CDR3 comprises 13 residues. Trimming at V came to 2 bases and at J to 6 bases, leaving 5 bases not matched to a gene. CDR1 is SGDLS and CDR2 is YYNGEE in the germline V gene. This CDR3 is CASSVGSGGEQYF. As DNA, the CDR3 is TGTGCCAGCAGCGTCGGTTCAGGGGGCGAGCAGTACTTC.

The chain links TRBV9 to TRBJ2-1; weak D call: TRBD2 (5 bases). This CDR3 has 15 amino acids. Trimming pared 3 bases from V and 4 bases from J, leaving 14 bases between. Germline CDR1 is SGDLS and CDR2 is YYNGEE. The CDR3 here is CASSAGLPPYNEQFF. The CDR3 region has the DNA TGTGCCAGCAGCGCTGGACTCCCCCCTTACAATGAGCAGTTCTTC.

This chain joins TRBV30 and TRBJ2-3; 9 bases align to TRBD2. The CDR3 contains 16 residues. The germline V gene encodes CDR1 GTSNPN and CDR2 SVGIG (reference sequence). Trimming cost V 0 bases and J 2 bases; bases outside gene matches: 6. In nucleotides, the CDR3 is TGTGCCTGGAGTGTAGCTCTAGCGGGGCCCACAGATACGCAGTATTTT. Its translation is CAWSVALAGPTDTQYF.

V usage is TRBV11-2 and J usage is TRBJ2-2; D unclear. The germline V gene encodes CDR1 SGHAT and CDR2 FQNNGV. Trimming left V 7 bases short and J 1 base short, with 13 bases between. The CDR3 is 15 amino acids. The CDR3 loop reads CASTSSAENTGELFF. The CDR3 DNA sequence: TGTGCCAGCACCAGTTCCGCCGAGAACACCGGGGAGCTGTTTTTT.